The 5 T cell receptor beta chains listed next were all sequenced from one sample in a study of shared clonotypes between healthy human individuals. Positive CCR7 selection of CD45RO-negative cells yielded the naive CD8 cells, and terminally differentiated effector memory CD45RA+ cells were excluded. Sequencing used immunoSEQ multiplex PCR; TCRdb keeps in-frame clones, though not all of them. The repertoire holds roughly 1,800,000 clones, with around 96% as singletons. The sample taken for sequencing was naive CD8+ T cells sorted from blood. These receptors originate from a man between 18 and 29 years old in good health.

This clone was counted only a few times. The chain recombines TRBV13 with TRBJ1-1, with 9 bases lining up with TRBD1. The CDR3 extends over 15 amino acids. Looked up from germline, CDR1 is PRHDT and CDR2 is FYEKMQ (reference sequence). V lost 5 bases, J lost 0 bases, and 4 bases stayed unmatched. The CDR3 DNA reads TGTGCCAGCAGCCCCCGGACAGGGGTGAACACTGAAGCTTTCTTT. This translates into CASSPRTGVNTEAFF. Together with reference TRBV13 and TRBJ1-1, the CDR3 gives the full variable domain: AAGVIQSPRHLIKEKRETATLKCYPIPRHDTVYWYQQGPGQDPQFLISFYEKMQSDKGSIPDRFSAQQFSDYHSELNMSSLELGDSALYFCASSPRTGVNTEAFFGQGTRLTVV.

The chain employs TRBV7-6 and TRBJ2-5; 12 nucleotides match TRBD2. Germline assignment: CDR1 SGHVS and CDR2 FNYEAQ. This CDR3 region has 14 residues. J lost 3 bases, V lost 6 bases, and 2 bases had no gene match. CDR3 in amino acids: CASRRLAGEETQYF. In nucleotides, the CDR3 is TGTGCCAGCAGGAGACTAGCGGGAGAAGAGACCCAGTACTTC.

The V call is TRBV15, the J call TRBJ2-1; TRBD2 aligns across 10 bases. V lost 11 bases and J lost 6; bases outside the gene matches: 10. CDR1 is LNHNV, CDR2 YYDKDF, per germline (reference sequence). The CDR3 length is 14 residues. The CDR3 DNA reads TGTGCCGTCTCCCTAGCGGGGGATTCCAATGAGCAGTTCTTC. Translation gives CAVSLAGDSNEQFF.

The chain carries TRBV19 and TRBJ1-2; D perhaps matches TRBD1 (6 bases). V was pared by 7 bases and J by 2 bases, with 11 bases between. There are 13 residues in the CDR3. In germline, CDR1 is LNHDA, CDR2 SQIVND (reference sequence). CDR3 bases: TGTGCCAGTAACCCTGGACAGAACTATGGCTACACCTTC. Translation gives CASNPGQNYGYTF.

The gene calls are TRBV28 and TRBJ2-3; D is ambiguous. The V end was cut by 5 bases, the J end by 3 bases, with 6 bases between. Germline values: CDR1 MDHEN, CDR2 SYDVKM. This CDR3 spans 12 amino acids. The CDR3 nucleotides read TGTGCCAGCAGTCCGTGGACAGATACGCAGTATTTT. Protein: CASSPWTDTQYF.